The 31 T cell receptor beta chains below all came from one sample that was sequenced in a study of beta chain features in type 1 diabetes. Expressed TCRB transcripts were sequenced because the entire RNA isolate underwent reverse transcription. Profiled with immunoSEQ multiplex PCR; TCRdb holds only in-frame clones, not every one. This sample has 130,000 to 150,000 clones; around 50% occur once, and the top ten carry 0.35% to 0.45%. The sequencing sample was made of Tregs from blood. The source is a man younger than 35 in good health.

This clone has more than one count but fewer than ten. The V gene is TRBV2, the J gene TRBJ1-1; D is unresolved. Germline values: CDR1 SNHLY, CDR2 FYNNEI. The CDR3 length is 20 residues. V lost 2 bases and J 1 base, leaving 26 bases between the germline ends. The CDR3 DNA sequence: TGTGCCAGCAGTGAATACGGTGAAACGGGAGCCGGGCCCGGGAACACTGAAGCTTTCTTT. Encoded protein: CASSEYGETGAGPGNTEAFF.

The rearrangement uses TRBV29-1 and TRBJ1-2; D possibly corresponds to TRBD1 (6 bases). Deletions cut 5 bases from V and 1 base from J, with 17 bases between. This CDR3 region has 15 residues. Germline assignment: CDR1 SQVTM and CDR2 ANQGSEA. In nucleotides, the CDR3 is TGCAGCGTTTCCCGGACAGAAAAGTATAACTATGGCTACACCTTC. It is translated as CSVSRTEKYNYGYTF.

The rearrangement uses TRBV30 and TRBJ1-6; D possibly corresponds to TRBD1 (6 bases). Trimming removed 5 bases at V and 8 bases at J, with 16 bases between. The CDR3 consists of 14 residues. Germline CDR1 GTSNPN, CDR2 SVGIG (reference sequence). CDR3 residues: CAWQLLQGYSPLHF. CDR3 bases: TGTGCCTGGCAACTTTTACAGGGTTATTCACCCCTCCACTTT.

J is TRBJ2-3 and V is TRBV9; no clear D gene. CDR3 length equals 14 residues. Germline values: CDR1 SGDLS, CDR2 YYNGEE. Trimming stripped 3 bases from V and 4 bases from J, with 12 bases between. As DNA, the CDR3 is TGTGCCAGCAGCGCCCGCCAAGCCCCAGATACGCAGTATTTT. Translating gives CASSARQAPDTQYF. Looking up the rest from reference TRBV9 and TRBJ2-3 gives the full variable domain: DSGVTQTPKHLITATGQRVTLRCSPRSGDLSVYWYQQSLDQGLQFLIQYYNGEERAKGNILERFSAQQFPDLHSELNLSSLELGDSALYFCASSARQAPDTQYFGPGTRLTVL.

J is TRBJ2-7 and V is TRBV7-9; 8 positions agree with TRBD1. Unmatched junction bases numbered 4, after V lost 8 bases and J lost 4 bases. The CDR3 totals 12 residues. Germline CDR1 SEHNR, CDR2 FQNEAQ (reference sequence). The CDR3 nucleotides are TGTGCCAGCCGACAGGGGAGGTACGAGCAGTACTTC. It specifies CASRQGRYEQYF.

J is TRBJ1-2 and V is TRBV10-3, with 7 bases identical to TRBD1. J was trimmed by 7 bases and V by 6 bases; bases with no gene match: 11. Per the germline V gene, CDR1 is ENHRY and CDR2 is SYGVKD. This CDR3 has 14 residues. The CDR3 sequence is CAIRRTGTAFGYTF. CDR3 DNA: TGTGCCATCAGGCGCACCGGGACAGCCTTTGGCTACACCTTC.

The chain has TRBV19 and TRBJ2-7; the D gene is possibly TRBD2 (5 bases). CDR3 size: 14 residues. Trimming stripped 2 bases from V and 1 base from J, with 9 bases between. CDR1 is LNHDA and CDR2 is SQIVND in the germline V gene (reference sequence). CDR3 amino acids: CASSINPGSYEQYF. Here the CDR3 DNA reads TGTGCCAGTAGTATAAATCCGGGATCCTACGAGCAGTACTTC.

This clone showed up just once. The chain carries TRBV9 and TRBJ1-2; a possible D gene is TRBD1 (6 bases). CDR3 length: 15 residues. Looked up from germline, CDR1 is SGDLS and CDR2 is YYNGEE. V was cut by 3 bases and J by 2 bases, with 14 bases left in between. The chain's CDR3 is CASSAQGNINYGYTF. In nucleotides, the CDR3 is TGTGCCAGCAGCGCTCAGGGGAATATCAACTATGGCTACACCTTC.

A few counts support this clone. The chain is built from TRBV18 and TRBJ2-7; the match to TRBD2 covers 8 bases. Germline assignment: CDR1 KGHSH and CDR2 LQKENI. The CDR3 has 15 amino acids. The trim removed 3 bases at V and 4 bases at J, leaving 8 bases unmatched. CDR3 sequence reads: CASSPRTSKGYEQYF. CDR3 in DNA: TGTGCCAGCTCACCTCGGACTAGCAAAGGATACGAGCAGTACTTC.

This clone was counted only a few times. The rearrangement uses TRBV4-3 and TRBJ2-7; 7 nucleotides agree with TRBD2. V dropped 4 bases and J dropped 3; count of bases not matched to a gene: 3. The CDR3 has 13 residues. CDR1 is LGHNA, CDR2 YSLEER, per germline. CDR3 sequence: CASSREGSYEQYF. The DNA of the CDR3 is TGCGCCAGCAGCCGGGAGGGAAGCTACGAGCAGTACTTC.

This clone showed up just a few times. The same CDR3 arises from other DNA sequences in this sample as well. V is TRBV2 and J is TRBJ1-1; D ambiguous. Per germline, CDR1 SNHLY and CDR2 FYNNEI. V gave up 4 bases and J gave up 0 bases, with 9 bases separating them. This CDR3 has 14 amino acids. CDR3 in DNA: TGTGCCAGCAGTGTTTCAATCCTGAACACTGAAGCTTTCTTT. This sequence encodes CASSVSILNTEAFF.

The chain carries TRBV27 and TRBJ2-7; D might be TRBD2 (5 bases). Germline CDR1 MNHEY, CDR2 SMNVEV (reference sequence). V lost 3 bases and J 4 bases, leaving 13 bases between the germline ends. The CDR3 runs 14 residues. In DNA form, the CDR3 reads TGTGCCAGCAGTTTTTCGCGGGTCCAGTACGAGCAGTACTTC. Its translation: CASSFSRVQYEQYF.

For this clone: An end of the junction does not agree with germline; a read error may underlie this. The chain carries TRBV7-2 and TRBJ1-2, with 9 bases identical to TRBD1. Germline V gene sequence: CDR1 SGHTA, CDR2 FQGNSA. There are 13 residues in the CDR3. The CDR3 reads CASSIYPGQGVVF. The DNA for the CDR3 is TGTGCCAGCAGCATCTATCCGGGACAGGGAGTCGTTTTC.

This clone has a handful of counts. The chain carries TRBV5-1 and TRBJ1-2; 10 nucleotides line up with TRBD1. The V segment lost 2 bases and the J segment 5 bases; nucleotides outside the gene matches: 3. Germline loops: CDR1 SGHRS, CDR2 YFSETQ. The CDR3 covers 14 residues. CDR3 in DNA: TGCGCCAGCAGCTTTGGGGGACAGGGGTATGGCTACACCTTC. This encodes CASSFGGQGYGYTF.

The table lists this clone with a few counts. The rearrangement links TRBV10-3 to TRBJ2-1; possible D gene TRBD1, 6 bases. This CDR3 spans 15 amino acids. V shed 4 bases and J shed 11 bases, with 21 bases lying between them. From germline, CDR1 is ENHRY and CDR2 SYGVKD. The CDR3 DNA follows: TGTGCCATCAGTGCGACAGGCTTGACCCTTAATCAGCAGTTCTTC. Its translation is CAISATGLTLNQQFF.

This chain joins TRBV18 and TRBJ2-1; D possibly corresponds to TRBD1 (6 bases). The CDR3 length is 12 residues. Trimming left V 5 bases short and J 9 bases short, with 11 bases between. CDR1 and CDR2 from the germline V gene are KGHSH and LQKENI. CDR3: CASSTTGLEQFF. DNA of the CDR3: TGTGCCAGCTCAACGACAGGTCTTGAGCAGTTCTTC.

The chain couples TRBV4-1 to TRBJ2-2; tentatively, D is TRBD2 (5 bases). Between the trimmed V and J ends, which lost 3 bases and 3 bases, there was a span of 11 bases. Germline V gives CDR1 MGHRA, CDR2 YSYEKL. This CDR3 contains 15 residues. For the CDR3, the DNA is TGCGCCAGCAGCCACGGGGTGCGGGACACCGGGGAGCTGTTTTTT. Protein sequence: CASSHGVRDTGELFF.

This clone was detected only a few times. The genes are TRBV4-2 and TRBJ2-7; maybe TRBD1 (6 bases). CDR1 and CDR2 from the germline V gene are LGHNA and YNFKEQ. This CDR3 is 15 amino acids long. V lost 0 bases to trimming and J lost 2 bases, with 11 bases between them. The CDR3 sequence: CASSQDTDRTYEQYF. The CDR3 DNA reads TGTGCCAGCAGCCAAGATACAGACAGGACCTACGAGCAGTACTTC.

The genes are TRBV9 and TRBJ2-3; 9 positions agree with TRBD1. This CDR3 comprises 16 residues. Germline loops: CDR1 SGDLS, CDR2 YYNGEE. With V trimmed by 1 base and J by 3 bases, 6 bases remained unmatched. Written as DNA, the CDR3 is TGTGCCAGCAGCGTAAAGGGACAGGGATGGACAGATACGCAGTATTTT. Translating it yields CASSVKGQGWTDTQYF.

This clone has more than one count but fewer than ten. V gene TRBV2 combines with J gene TRBJ1-2, with D possibly matching TRBD1 (6 bases). Trimming stripped 3 bases from V and 1 base from J, with 12 bases between. The CDR3 has 15 residues. Germline CDR1 SNHLY, CDR2 FYNNEI. Written as DNA, the CDR3 is TGTGCCAGCAGTGAGAGGACAGTTTTTAACTATGGCTACACCTTC. Its translation is CASSERTVFNYGYTF.

CDR3 in amino acids: CASSFPGGNTGELFF. CDR3 in DNA: TGCGCCAGCAGCTTCCCCGGAGGTAACACCGGGGAGCTGTTTTTT. The chain has TRBV5-1 and TRBJ2-2; weak D call: TRBD2 (5 bases). This CDR3 is built from 15 residues. Per germline, CDR1 SGHRS and CDR2 YFSETQ. Between the trimmed V and J ends, which lost 2 bases and 2 bases, there was a span of 10 bases.

About this clone: At one boundary the junction diverges from the germline segment, which might be a read error. The chain has TRBV7-7 and TRBJ2-2; possibly TRBD2 for D (6 bases). This CDR3 region has 14 residues. Germline V gene data show CDR1 as SSHAT and CDR2 as FNYEAQ (reference sequence). As DNA, the CDR3 is TGTGCTAGCAGCTTAGGACTAAACACCGGGGAGCTGTTTTTT. Protein product: CASSLGLNTGELFF.

V and J are TRBV5-1 and TRBJ2-1; D possibly corresponds to TRBD1 (6 bases). V lost 2 bases to trimming and J lost 7 bases, with 22 bases between them. Germline values: CDR1 SGHRS, CDR2 YFSETQ. This CDR3 is 17 amino acids long. The CDR3 nucleotides read TGCGCCAGCAGCTTATGGAACAGGGTTTCGCAACGGAATGAGCAGTTCTTC. This encodes CASSLWNRVSQRNEQFF.

This clone was seen only a few times. The genes are TRBV4-2 and TRBJ1-2; D call uncertain. Trimming took off 0 bases at V and 8 bases at J, with 13 bases between the two ends. The CDR3 length is 14 residues. In germline, CDR1 is LGHNA, CDR2 YNFKEQ. CDR3 sequence (DNA): TGTGCCAGCAGCCAAGAAGGAACCCTCGGGGGCTACACCTTC. As protein: CASSQEGTLGGYTF.

This chain links TRBV20-1 with TRBJ1-2; D remains ambiguous. The CDR3 runs to 11 residues. Trimming cost V 2 bases and J 7 bases, with 8 bases left between them. The germline gives CDR1 DFQATT, CDR2 SNEGSKA (reference sequence). The CDR3 sequence is CSARSVFGYTF. The CDR3 coding sequence is TGCAGTGCTAGATCGGTTTTTGGCTACACCTTC.

The V call is TRBV28, the J call TRBJ2-7, with TRBD1 identical over 8 bases. Germline loops: CDR1 MDHEN, CDR2 SYDVKM. V trimming: 4 bases; J trimming: 5 bases; junction bases outside the gene matches: 7. This CDR3 spans 14 amino acids. The CDR3 reads CASSSTGTGDEQYF. CDR3 sequence (DNA): TGTGCCAGCAGTTCCACCGGGACAGGCGACGAGCAGTACTTC.

This clone appeared a few times. V usage is TRBV6-5 and J usage is TRBJ2-7; 8 bases are a match to TRBD1. There are 15 residues in the CDR3. The V gene end was trimmed by 6 bases and the J gene end by 2 bases; junction bases not matched to a gene: 9. The germline V gene encodes CDR1 MNHEY and CDR2 SVGAGI. In DNA, the CDR3 is TGTGCCAGCAGAGCCGGGACAGGTCAAACCTACGAGCAGTACTTC. Translation: CASRAGTGQTYEQYF.

V usage is TRBV7-2 and J usage is TRBJ2-3, with 13 bases fitting TRBD2. CDR3 length: 18 amino acids. Trimming cost V 4 bases and J 7 bases; bases outside gene matches: 14. Germline V lookup: CDR1 SGHTA, CDR2 FQGNSA. For the CDR3, the DNA is TGTGCCAGCAGCTCTCGGACTAGCGGGAGAGGTGGGAAAAATACGCAGTATTTT. Encoded protein: CASSSRTSGRGGKNTQYF.

This clone was picked up a small number of times. The chain links TRBV7-2 to TRBJ2-1, with 8 bases fitting TRBD1. This CDR3 has 12 amino acids. Germline V gene lookup returns CDR1 SGHTA and CDR2 FQGNSA. The junction had 7 bases not matched to a gene; V was cut back by 3 bases and J by 15 bases. The chain's CDR3 is CASSFDRGVRFF. The CDR3 region has the DNA TGTGCCAGCAGCTTTGACAGGGGAGTTAGGTTCTTC.

V gene TRBV25-1 combines with J gene TRBJ1-5; TRBD1 is a possible D gene (6 bases). The CDR3 loop spans 14 amino acids. CDR1 and CDR2 from the germline V gene are MGHDK and SYGVNS. The germline V and J ends were trimmed by 3 bases and 4 bases, with 10 bases remaining between them. CDR3 coding DNA: TGTGCCAGCAGTGATTACAGGGCGAATCAGCCCCAGCATTTT. It codes for CASSDYRANQPQHF.

The chain is built from TRBV18 and TRBJ1-4; unclear D gene. CDR3 length equals 16 residues. Per germline, CDR1 KGHSH and CDR2 LQKENI. Trimming removed 2 bases from V and 0 bases from J, with 10 bases in between. The CDR3 DNA sequence: TGTGCCAGCTCACCAAGCCTCCCCTCAACTAATGAAAAACTGTTTTTT. Its protein is CASSPSLPSTNEKLFF.